Only a few counts were recorded for the clone carrying this TCR beta chain. Its target is not known. The library put unique molecular identifiers onto individual cDNA molecules. As originally analysed: The number of TCRs in each sample had a median of approximately 96,000 and spanned about 20,000 to 690,600. TCRdb analysed the RACE reads with MiXCR anew, one entry per CDR3 protein. Clone size and V and J calls follow TCRdb, not the original study. This table has 65,000 or so distinct CDR3 sequences, roughly 6.1% appearing once. CDR1 is SGHNT, CDR2 YYREEE, per germline (reference sequence). With 4 bases removed from V and 0 bases from J, the gap between germline ends came to 10 bases. The CDR3 totals 14 residues. This sample is drawn from a study of human T cells and chemical hapten exposure. Time point meaning: healthy volunteer bleed at 6 weeks. Unfractionated whole blood yielded total RNA. General study results and limits: TCRs whose frequency exceeded 1 in 1000 remained the same following DPC sensitization.

The sequence came from a female donor in good health. Some clones in this sample may be carry-over from other donors' samples. This chain joins TRBV5-4 and TRBJ1-1; the D gene is possibly TRBD1 (5 bases). The sample was whole blood. The CDR3, as DNA: TGTGCCAGCAGCCCGGACACCATGAACACTGAAGCTTTCTTT. Translated: CASSPDTMNTEAFF. The full variable domain, rest sourced from reference TRBV5-4 and TRBJ1-1, is ETGVTQSPTHLIKTRGQQVTLRCSSQSGHNTVSWYQQALGQGPQFIFQYYREEENGRGNFPPRFSGLQFPNYSSELNVNALELDDSALYLCASSPDTMNTEAFFGQGTRLTVV.